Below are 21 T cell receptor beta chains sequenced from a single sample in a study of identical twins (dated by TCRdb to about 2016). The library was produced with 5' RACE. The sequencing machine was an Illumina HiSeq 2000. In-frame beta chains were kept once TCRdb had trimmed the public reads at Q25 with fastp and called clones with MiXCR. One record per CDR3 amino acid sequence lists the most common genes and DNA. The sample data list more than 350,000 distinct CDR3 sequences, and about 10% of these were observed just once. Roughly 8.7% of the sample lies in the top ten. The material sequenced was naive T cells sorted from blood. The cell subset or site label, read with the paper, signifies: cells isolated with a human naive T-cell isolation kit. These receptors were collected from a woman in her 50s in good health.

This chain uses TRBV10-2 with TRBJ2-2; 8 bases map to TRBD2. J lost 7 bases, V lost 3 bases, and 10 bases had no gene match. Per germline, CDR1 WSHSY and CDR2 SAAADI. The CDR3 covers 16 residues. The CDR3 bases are TGCGCCAGCAGTGATTTACGGCTAGCGGGTGGCGGGGAGCTGTTTTTT. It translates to CASSDLRLAGGGELFF.

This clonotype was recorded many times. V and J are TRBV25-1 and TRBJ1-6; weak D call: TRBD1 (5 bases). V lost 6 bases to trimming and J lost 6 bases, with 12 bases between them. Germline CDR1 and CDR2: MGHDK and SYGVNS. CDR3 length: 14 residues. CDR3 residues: CASRDQGLNSPLHF. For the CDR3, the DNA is TGTGCCAGCAGAGACCAGGGTCTTAATTCACCCCTCCACTTT.

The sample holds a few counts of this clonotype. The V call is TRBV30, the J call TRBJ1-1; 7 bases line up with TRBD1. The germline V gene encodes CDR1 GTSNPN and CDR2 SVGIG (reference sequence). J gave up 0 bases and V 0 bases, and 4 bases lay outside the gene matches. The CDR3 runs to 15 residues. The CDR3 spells CAWSVWGTVNTEAFF. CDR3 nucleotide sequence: TGTGCCTGGAGTGTATGGGGGACAGTGAACACTGAAGCTTTCTTT.

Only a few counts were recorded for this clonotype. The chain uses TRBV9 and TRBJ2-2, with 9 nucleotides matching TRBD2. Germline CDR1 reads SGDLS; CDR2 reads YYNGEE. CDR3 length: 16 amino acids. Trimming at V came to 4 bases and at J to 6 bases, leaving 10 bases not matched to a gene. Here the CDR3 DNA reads TGTGCCAGCAGCCTCCCGACGGGACTAGCTTCCGGGGAGCTGTTTTTT. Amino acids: CASSLPTGLASGELFF. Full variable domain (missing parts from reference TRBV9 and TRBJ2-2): DSGVTQTPKHLITATGQRVTLRCSPRSGDLSVYWYQQSLDQGLQFLIQYYNGEERAKGNILERFSAQQFPDLHSELNLSSLELGDSALYFCASSLPTGLASGELFFGEGSRLTVL.

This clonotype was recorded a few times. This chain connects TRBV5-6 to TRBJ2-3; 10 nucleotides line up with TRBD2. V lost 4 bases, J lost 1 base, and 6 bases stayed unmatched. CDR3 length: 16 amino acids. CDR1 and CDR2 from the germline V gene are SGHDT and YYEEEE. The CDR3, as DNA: TGTGCCAGCAGCGAAGCCGGGACTAGCGGCACAGATACGCAGTATTTT. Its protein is CASSEAGTSGTDTQYF.

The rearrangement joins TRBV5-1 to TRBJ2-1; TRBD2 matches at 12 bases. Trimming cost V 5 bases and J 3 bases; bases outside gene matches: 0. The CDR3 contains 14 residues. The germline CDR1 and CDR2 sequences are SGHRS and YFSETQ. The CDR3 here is CASRTSGSYNEQFF. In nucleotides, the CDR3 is TGCGCCAGCAGGACTAGCGGGAGCTACAATGAGCAGTTCTTC. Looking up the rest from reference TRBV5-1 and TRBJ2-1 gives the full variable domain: KAGVTQTPRYLIKTRGQQVTLSCSPISGHRSVSWYQQTPGQGLQFLFEYFSETQRNKGNFPGRFSGRQFSNSRSEMNVSTLELGDSALYLCASRTSGSYNEQFFGPGTRLTVL.

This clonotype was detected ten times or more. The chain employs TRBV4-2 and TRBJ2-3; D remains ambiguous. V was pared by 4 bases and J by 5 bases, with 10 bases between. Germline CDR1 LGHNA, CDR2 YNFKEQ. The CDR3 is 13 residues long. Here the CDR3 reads CASSPGAEDTQYF. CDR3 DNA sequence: TGTGCCAGCAGCCCAGGAGCCGAAGATACGCAGTATTTT.

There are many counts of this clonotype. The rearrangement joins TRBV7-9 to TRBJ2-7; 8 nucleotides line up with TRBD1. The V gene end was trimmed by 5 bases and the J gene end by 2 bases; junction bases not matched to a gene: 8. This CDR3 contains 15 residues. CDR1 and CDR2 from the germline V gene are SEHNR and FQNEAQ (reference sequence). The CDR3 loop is CASSIPGQVAYEQYF. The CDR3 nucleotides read TGTGCCAGCAGCATTCCGGGACAGGTAGCCTACGAGCAGTACTTC.

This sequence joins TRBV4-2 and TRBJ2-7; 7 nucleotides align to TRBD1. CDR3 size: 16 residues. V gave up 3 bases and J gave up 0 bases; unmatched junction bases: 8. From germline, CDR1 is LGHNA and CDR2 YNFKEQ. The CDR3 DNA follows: TGTGCCAGCAGCCAGGGACAGTTACTAAGCTCCTACGAGCAGTACTTC. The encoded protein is CASSQGQLLSSYEQYF.

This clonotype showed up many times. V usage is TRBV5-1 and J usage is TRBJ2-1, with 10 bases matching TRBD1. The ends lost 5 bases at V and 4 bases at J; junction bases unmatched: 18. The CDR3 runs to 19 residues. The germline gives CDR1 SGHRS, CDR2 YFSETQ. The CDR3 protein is CASRTPNSRTGGDYNEQFF. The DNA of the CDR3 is TGCGCCAGCAGAACCCCAAACTCTCGGACAGGGGGAGATTACAATGAGCAGTTCTTC.

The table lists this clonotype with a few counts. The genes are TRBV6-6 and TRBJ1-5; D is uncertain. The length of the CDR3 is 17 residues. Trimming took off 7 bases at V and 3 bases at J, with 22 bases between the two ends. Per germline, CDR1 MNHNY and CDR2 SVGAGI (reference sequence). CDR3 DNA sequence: TGTGCCAGCACTAAGGGTTTAGGTGACGGGAACAATCAGCCCCAGCATTTT. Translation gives CASTKGLGDGNNQPQHF.

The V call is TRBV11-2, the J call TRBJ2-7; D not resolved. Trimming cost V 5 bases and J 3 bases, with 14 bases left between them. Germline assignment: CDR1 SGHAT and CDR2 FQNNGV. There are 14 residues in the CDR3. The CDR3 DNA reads TGTGCCAGCAGCCTGGCGGCGAGTTACTACGAGCAGTACGTC. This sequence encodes CASSLAASYYEQYV.

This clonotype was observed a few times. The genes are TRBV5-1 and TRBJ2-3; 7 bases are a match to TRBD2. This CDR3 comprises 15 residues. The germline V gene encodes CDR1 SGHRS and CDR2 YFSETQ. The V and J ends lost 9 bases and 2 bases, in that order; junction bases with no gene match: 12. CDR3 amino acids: CANPRLAEITDTQYF. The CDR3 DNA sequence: TGCGCCAACCCCCGTCTAGCGGAGATCACAGATACGCAGTATTTT.

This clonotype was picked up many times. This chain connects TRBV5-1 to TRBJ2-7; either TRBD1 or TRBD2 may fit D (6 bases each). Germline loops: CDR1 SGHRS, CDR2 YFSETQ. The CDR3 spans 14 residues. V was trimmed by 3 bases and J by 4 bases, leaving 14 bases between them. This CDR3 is CASSWGAQMYEQYF. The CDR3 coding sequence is TGCGCCAGCAGCTGGGGGGCTCAGATGTACGAGCAGTACTTC. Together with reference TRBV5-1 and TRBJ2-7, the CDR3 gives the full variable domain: KAGVTQTPRYLIKTRGQQVTLSCSPISGHRSVSWYQQTPGQGLQFLFEYFSETQRNKGNFPGRFSGRQFSNSRSEMNVSTLELGDSALYLCASSWGAQMYEQYFGPGTRLTVT.

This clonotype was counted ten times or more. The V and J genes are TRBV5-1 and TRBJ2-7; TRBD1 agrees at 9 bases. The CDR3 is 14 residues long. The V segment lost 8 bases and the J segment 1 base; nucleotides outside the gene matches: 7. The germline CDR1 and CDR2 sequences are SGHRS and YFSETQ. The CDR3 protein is CASMTGTGSYEQYF. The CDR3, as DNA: TGCGCCAGTATGACCGGGACAGGGTCCTACGAGCAGTACTTC. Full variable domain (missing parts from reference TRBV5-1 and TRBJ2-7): KAGVTQTPRYLIKTRGQQVTLSCSPISGHRSVSWYQQTPGQGLQFLFEYFSETQRNKGNFPGRFSGRQFSNSRSEMNVSTLELGDSALYLCASMTGTGSYEQYFGPGTRLTVT.

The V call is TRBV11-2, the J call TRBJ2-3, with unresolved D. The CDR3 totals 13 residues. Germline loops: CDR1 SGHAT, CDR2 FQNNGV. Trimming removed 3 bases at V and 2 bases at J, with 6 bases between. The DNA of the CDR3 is TGTGCCAGCAGCTTCGTATACACAGATACGCAGTATTTT. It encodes CASSFVYTDTQYF.

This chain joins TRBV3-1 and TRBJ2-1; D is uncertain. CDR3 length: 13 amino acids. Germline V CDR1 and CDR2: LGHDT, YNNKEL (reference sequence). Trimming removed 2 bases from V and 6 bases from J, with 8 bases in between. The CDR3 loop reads CASSQLSSNEQFF. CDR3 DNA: TGTGCCAGCAGCCAACTGAGCAGCAATGAGCAGTTCTTC.

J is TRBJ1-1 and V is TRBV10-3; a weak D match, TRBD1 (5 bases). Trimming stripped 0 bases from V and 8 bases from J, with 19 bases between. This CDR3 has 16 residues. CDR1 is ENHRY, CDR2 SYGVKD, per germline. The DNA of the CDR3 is TGTGCCATCAGTGAGTCGGGGGTGCGGAGGTCGGTGGAAGCTTTCTTT. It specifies CAISESGVRRSVEAFF.

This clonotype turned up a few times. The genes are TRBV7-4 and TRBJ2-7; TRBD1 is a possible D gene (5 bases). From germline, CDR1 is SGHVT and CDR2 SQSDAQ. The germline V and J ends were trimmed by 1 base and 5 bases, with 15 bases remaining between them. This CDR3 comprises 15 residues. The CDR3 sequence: CASSLEEQGLDEQYF. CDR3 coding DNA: TGTGCCAGCAGCTTAGAAGAGCAGGGTTTGGACGAGCAGTACTTC.

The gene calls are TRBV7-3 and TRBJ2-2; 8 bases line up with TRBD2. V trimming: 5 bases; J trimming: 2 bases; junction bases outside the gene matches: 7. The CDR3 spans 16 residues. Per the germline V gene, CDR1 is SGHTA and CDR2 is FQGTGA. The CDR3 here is CASSPSRGGNTGELFF. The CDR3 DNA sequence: TGTGCCAGCAGCCCCTCCCGGGGGGGTAACACCGGGGAGCTGTTTTTT.

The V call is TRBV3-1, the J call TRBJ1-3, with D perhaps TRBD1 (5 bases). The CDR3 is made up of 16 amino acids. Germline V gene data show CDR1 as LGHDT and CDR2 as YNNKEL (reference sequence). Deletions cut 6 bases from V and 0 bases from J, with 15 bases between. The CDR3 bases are TGTGCCAGCAGTTCAACGGACGGGGGCTCTGGAAACACCATATATTTT. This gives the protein CASSSTDGGSGNTIYF.